The rows below give T cell receptor beta chains drawn from one sample of a study of T cell responses to AZD1222 COVID-19 vaccine. Generated by immunoSEQ multiplex PCR, the TCRdb table keeps only in-frame clones and is missing some. Of fewer than 130,000 clones listed, roughly 90% are singletons. The material sequenced was peripheral blood, taken on day 0 of AZD1222 vaccination. All receptors derive from an adult in good health. The CDR3 runs from the conserved cysteine through the conserved F or W. A D gene is named only where the DNA matches it firmly. Clone sizes are given selectively: once, few, many, or a class where the clone is expanded.

d_call | j_call | clone_size | v_call | cdr3_aa | cdr3_nt
- | TRBJ2-7 | - | TRBV28 | CASSSGQSYEQYF | TGTGCCAGCAGTTCAGGACAGTCCTACGAGCAGTACTTC
- | TRBJ1-6 | once | TRBV5-4 | CASSLAGGRSNSPLHF | TGTGCCAGCAGCTTGGCCGGAGGGAGGTCTAATTCACCCCTCCACTTT
TRBD2 | TRBJ2-7 | - | TRBV29-1 | CSVLSGGDYEQYF | TGCAGCGTCCTTAGCGGGGGTGACTACGAGCAGTACTTC
- | TRBJ1-4 | - | TRBV14 | CASSQGYLATNEKLFF | TGTGCCAGCAGCCAGGGTTACCTCGCAACTAATGAAAAACTGTTTTTT
- | TRBJ2-4 | - | TRBV11-2 | CASSLWGAGTEVAKNIQYF | TGTGCCAGCAGCTTATGGGGGGCAGGGACGGAGGTGGCCAAAAACATTCAGTACTTC
- | TRBJ1-5 | once | TRBV28 | CASSLIGEGNQPQHF | TGTGCCAGCAGTTTGATAGGGGAAGGCAATCAGCCCCAGCATTTT
- | TRBJ1-2 | - | TRBV5-1 | CASSWDGDYGYTF | TGCGCCAGCAGCTGGGATGGGGACTATGGCTACACCTTC
TRBD1 | TRBJ2-3 | - | TRBV27 | CASATGVTTDTQYF | TGTGCCAGCGCGACAGGGGTTACGACAGATACGCAGTATTTT
- | TRBJ1-5 | - | TRBV27 | CASSLGVGQPQHF | TGTGCCAGCAGTTTGGGGGTAGGACAGCCCCAGCATTTT
- | TRBJ1-4 | - | TRBV29-1 | CSVLVGNDEKLFF | TGCAGCGTCCTCGTGGGGAACGATGAAAAACTGTTTTTT
- | TRBJ2-7 | once | TRBV4-1 | CASSQDSSEDQQYF | TGCGCCAGCAGCCAAGATTCGTCCGAAGACCAGCAGTACTTC